These T cell receptor beta chains were read from a single sample in a study of Graves' ophthalmopathy and Graves' hyperthyroidism. MiXCR, applied by TCRdb to the multiplex PCR reads, yields one record per CDR3 protein. Of about 620,000 distinct CDR3 sequences in the sample, around a fifth were seen once. Sequences were obtained from peripheral blood. The receptors shown here come from a woman aged 18-29 years with stable Graves' hyperthyroidism. Some clones in this sample may be carry-over from other donors' samples. Both conserved end residues are part of each CDR3. Each record gives: V gene, CDR3 length, D gene, clone size, J gene, CDR3 DNA, CDR3 protein. A D gene is named only where the DNA matches it firmly. The size field is filled for only some rows; it gives once, few, many or a size class.

TRBV12-3/TRBV12-4,15,TRBD1,many,TRBJ1-6,TGTGCCAGCAGTACCCGGGACAGTCGTAATTCACCCCTCCACTTT,CASSTRDSRNSPLHF
TRBV5-1,16,TRBD1,-,TRBJ1-6,TGCGCCAGCAGCCAACTTGGACAGGGTGATAATTCACCCCTCCACTTT,CASSQLGQGDNSPLHF
TRBV5-1,15,TRBD1,many,TRBJ1-1,TGCGCCAGCAGCTTTGACGGGACAGCAAACACTGAAGCTTTCTTT,CASSFDGTANTEAFF
TRBV7-3,17,TRBD1,few,TRBJ1-1,TGTGCCAGCAGCTTAAACGAGGGCCAGGGGGTGAACACTGAAGCTTTCTTT,CASSLNEGQGVNTEAFF
TRBV28,15,-,many,TRBJ1-1,TGTGCCAGCAGCCAAGTATTAGTACTGAACACTGAAGCTTTCTTT,CASSQVLVLNTEAFF
TRBV12-3/TRBV12-4,14,-,few,TRBJ1-2,TGTGCCAGCAGTTTAAAGGGGGGTGACTATGGCTACACCTTC,CASSLKGGDYGYTF
TRBV6-1,14,TRBD1,many,TRBJ2-7,TGTGCCAGCAGTGAAGCGGGGACAGCAGACGAGCAGTACTTC,CASSEAGTADEQYF
TRBV7-3,13,-,many,TRBJ2-4,TGTGCCAGCAGCGAAGGGGGTGCTAACATTCAGTACTTC,CASSEGGANIQYF
TRBV19,15,-,-,TRBJ1-2,TGTGCCAGCAGGGAGCTCTTGAAGGCGAACTATGGCTACACCTTC,CASRELLKANYGYTF
TRBV20-1,10,-,-,TRBJ2-5,TGCAGTGCTATACTCGAGACCCAGTACTTC,CSAILETQYF
TRBV7-2,16,-,few,TRBJ2-4,TGTGCCAGCAGCCTAGTCCCGCGGTTAGCCAAAAACATTCAGTACTTC,CASSLVPRLAKNIQYF
TRBV5-1,16,-,-,TRBJ2-7,TGCGCCAGCAGCTTGGATTTGTCCCTCCCGACCAACGAGCAGTACTTC,CASSLDLSLPTNEQYF
TRBV12-5,13,-,-,TRBJ2-5,TGTGCTAGTGGTCACCACCGGGGGAGGACCCAGTACTTC,CASGHHRGRTQYF
TRBV20-1,12,-,many,TRBJ1-2,TGCAGTGGCCAAGAAGGGGGCTATGGCTACACCTTC,CSGQEGGYGYTF
TRBV3-1,15,TRBD2,few,TRBJ2-2,TGTGCCAGCAGAGAGACTAGCGACGTCGCCGGGGAGCTGTTTTTT,CASRETSDVAGELFF
TRBV6-1,14,-,-,TRBJ2-5,TGTGCCAGCAGGAAGAGACTAGGTTCGGAGACCCAGTACTTC,CASRKRLGSETQYF
TRBV19,17,TRBD1,few,TRBJ1-6,TGTGCCAGTAGTAGCCCTCCCGGGACAGGGAGTAATTCACCCCTCCACTTT,CASSSPPGTGSNSPLHF
TRBV19,14,-,many,TRBJ1-1,TGTGCCAGTAGTGACGGACAGTATTACACTGAAGCTTTCTTT,CASSDGQYYTEAFF
TRBV6-2/TRBV6-3,15,-,-,TRBJ1-1,TGTGCCAGCAGATCCCGACAGGAAATGAACAATGAAGATTTCTTT,CASRSRQEMNNEDFF
TRBV20-1,14,-,many,TRBJ1-5,TGCAGTGCTAGAGATAGGACTTTCAATCAGCCCCAGCATTTT,CSARDRTFNQPQHF
TRBV3-1,12,-,few,TRBJ2-5,TGTGCCAGCAGCCAAAGGGAGAAGACCCAGTACTTC,CASSQREKTQYF
TRBV5-6,16,-,many,TRBJ1-2,TGTGCCAGCAGCTTACCACCGGCAACCAGGTGGACTGGCTACACCTTC,CASSLPPATRWTGYTF
TRBV20-1,14,TRBD1,many,TRBJ1-2,TGCAGTGCGTGGAGGGGGCGGGATAACTATGGCTACACCTTC,CSAWRGRDNYGYTF
TRBV29-1,14,-,-,TRBJ2-7,TGCAGCGTTGAAGATCTGGGGACATCCTACGAGCAGTACTTC,CSVEDLGTSYEQYF